The 24 T cell receptor beta chains below were found in one sample sequenced in a study of blood T cell repertoires in COVID-19. Clones were read by immunoSEQ multiplex PCR, and TCRdb kept only the in-frame ones, dropping some. Of 100,000 to 150,000 clones in the sample, around 81% were seen once. Sequenced: peripheral blood. The receptors derive from a man aged 30-40 years with COVID-19, enrolled during active disease.

The chain's CDR3 is CASSLGGTANEKLFF. The CDR3 DNA follows: TGTGCCAGCAGTTTAGGCGGGACAGCTAATGAAAAACTGTTTTTT. The chain is built from TRBV28 and TRBJ1-4, with 7 bases identical to TRBD1. V lost 2 bases to trimming and J lost 3 bases; unmatched junction nucleotides: 3. CDR1 MDHEN and CDR2 SYDVKM come from the germline V gene. CDR3 length: 15 amino acids.

The CDR3 region is CASSSRGQGAKGNTIYF. CDR3 DNA: TGCGCCAGCAGCTCGAGGGGACAGGGGGCGAAGGGAAACACCATATATTTT. This sequence joins TRBV4-1 and TRBJ1-3; 12 nucleotides line up with TRBD1. V was pared by 5 bases and J by 4 bases, with 9 bases of the junction left unmatched. The CDR3 consists of 17 residues. Germline lookup yields CDR1 MGHRA and CDR2 YSYEKL.

The chain employs TRBV5-6 and TRBJ2-1; D is uncertain. The V end was cut by 0 bases, the J end by 9 bases, with 7 bases between. The CDR3 runs to 12 residues. Germline lookup yields CDR1 SGHDT and CDR2 YYEEEE. This CDR3 is CASSLATGEQFF. In nucleotides, the CDR3 is TGTGCCAGCAGCTTGGCGACGGGTGAGCAGTTCTTC.

The chain recombines TRBV28 with TRBJ2-7; 7 positions match TRBD1. CDR3 size: 16 residues. Germline V CDR1 and CDR2: MDHEN, SYDVKM. The V and J ends lost 3 bases and 3 bases, in that order; junction bases with no gene match: 11. CDR3 in DNA: TGTGCCAGCAGTTTTAAGCCGGGACAGCTCTACTACGAGCAGTACTTC. It yields the protein CASSFKPGQLYYEQYF.

The chain links TRBV28 to TRBJ2-7; the D is unclear. The CDR3 loop spans 15 amino acids. The V gene lost 3 bases and the J gene lost 3 bases, with 15 bases spanning the gap. Germline CDR1 is MDHEN and CDR2 is SYDVKM. The CDR3 DNA reads as TGTGCCAGCAGTTTCACCCCGGCCTCAGGCTACGAGCAGTACTTC. Translation: CASSFTPASGYEQYF. The entire variable domain, with the rest obtained from reference TRBV28 and TRBJ2-7, is as follows: DVKVTQSSRYLVKRTGEKVFLECVQDMDHENMFWYRQDPGLGLRLIYFSYDVKMKEKGDIPEGYSVSREKKERFSLILESASTNQTSMYLCASSFTPASGYEQYFGPGTRLTVT.

The V call is TRBV15, the J call TRBJ1-5, with D possibly being TRBD1 (6 bases). Germline values: CDR1 LNHNV, CDR2 YYDKDF (reference sequence). Trimming removed 0 bases from V and 5 bases from J, with 14 bases in between. The CDR3 runs 16 residues. The DNA for the CDR3 is TGTGCCACCAGCAGAGATAATTCGGCAGGGGATCAGCCCCAGCATTTT. The encoded protein is CATSRDNSAGDQPQHF.

The chain is built from TRBV7-3 and TRBJ2-7; possibly TRBD2 for D (6 bases). The CDR3 is made up of 13 amino acids. The V end was cut by 5 bases, the J end by 2 bases, with 10 bases between. Germline V gene lookup returns CDR1 SGHTA and CDR2 FQGTGA. CDR3 protein: CASSGGGTYEQYF. Written as DNA, the CDR3 is TGTGCCAGCAGCGGAGGAGGGACCTACGAGCAGTACTTC.

The V call is TRBV6-4, the J call TRBJ1-3; D is uncertain. This CDR3 contains 17 residues. Germline V gene data show CDR1 as MRHNA and CDR2 as SNTAGT. Trimming took 4 bases from V and 0 from J, leaving 16 bases between them. The CDR3 reads CASSATSLTVSGNTIYF. CDR3 nucleotide sequence: TGTGCCAGCAGTGCAACAAGCCTAACAGTCTCTGGAAACACCATATATTTT.

The V and J genes are TRBV10-3 and TRBJ2-1, with a weak D call TRBD2 (6 bases). Trimming took 2 bases from V and 5 from J, leaving 10 bases between them. CDR3 length equals 14 residues. Germline V gives CDR1 ENHRY, CDR2 SYGVKD. This CDR3 reads CAISEAGTNNEQFF. DNA for the CDR3: TGTGCCATCAGTGAGGCGGGGACCAACAATGAGCAGTTCTTC.

The chain carries TRBV5-1 and TRBJ2-1, with a tentative D call TRBD2 (6 bases). From germline, CDR1 is SGHRS and CDR2 YFSETQ. This CDR3 comprises 19 residues. Trimming removed 3 bases at V and 7 bases at J, with 29 bases between. The CDR3 region is CASSSGVRLVFVGFNEQFF. The CDR3 DNA is TGCGCCAGCAGCTCTGGGGTCCGACTAGTGTTCGTCGGGTTTAATGAGCAGTTCTTC.

V usage is TRBV12-3 or TRBV12-4 and J usage is TRBJ1-1, with D unclear. The length of the CDR3 is 13 residues. V was cut by 1 base and J by 4 bases, with 7 bases left in between. The CDR3 DNA is TGTGCCAGCAGTTTAGAGAGTAGCACTGAAGCTTTCTTT. Translation gives CASSLESSTEAFF.

J is TRBJ2-1 and V is TRBV18; D is uncertain. The CDR3 sequence is 11 residues long. Trimming cost V 6 bases and J 12 bases, with 12 bases left between them. Germline CDR1 KGHSH, CDR2 LQKENI. The CDR3 region is CASSPEWPQFF. Written as DNA, the CDR3 is TGTGCCAGCTCCCCGGAGTGGCCGCAGTTCTTC.

About this clone itself: Germline is not matched at one junction end, which may reflect a read error. V usage is TRBV27 and J usage is TRBJ1-2; D is unresolved. CDR3 length: 13 amino acids. Germline V CDR1 and CDR2: MNHEY, SMNVEV (reference sequence). CDR3 in DNA: TGTGCCAGCAGTGGGTCTCAAAACTACGGCTACACCTTC. Translated: CASSGSQNYGYTF.

The chain links TRBV28 to TRBJ2-1, with 9 nucleotides matching TRBD2. The CDR3 contains 15 residues. CDR1 and CDR2 from the germline V gene are MDHEN and SYDVKM. The V gene end was trimmed by 2 bases and the J gene end by 5 bases; junction bases not matched to a gene: 4. The CDR3 bases are TGTGCCAGCAGTTTAGCGACTAGCGGTAACAATGAGCAGTTCTTC. It specifies CASSLATSGNNEQFF.

The rearrangement joins TRBV18 to TRBJ2-1; 13 bases map to TRBD2. The germline gives CDR1 KGHSH, CDR2 LQKENI. The junction had 12 bases not matched to a gene; V was cut back by 4 bases and J by 12 bases. The CDR3 totals 16 residues. Here the CDR3 reads CASSLTGTSGTAGQFF. The CDR3 DNA follows: TGTGCCAGCTCACTTACCGGGACTAGCGGGACCGCTGGGCAGTTCTTC.

The CDR3 region is CASSFRDRGGYTF. CDR3 coding DNA: TGTGCCAGCAGTTTCCGGGACAGGGGCGGCTACACCTTC. This chain uses TRBV27 with TRBJ1-2; TRBD1 matches at 10 bases. The junction had 3 bases not matched to a gene; V was cut back by 3 bases and J by 8 bases. Germline CDR1 reads MNHEY; CDR2 reads SMNVEV (reference sequence). CDR3 length: 13 residues.

The chain couples TRBV19 to TRBJ1-5, with D perhaps matching TRBD1 (6 bases). The CDR3 length is 14 residues. From germline, CDR1 is LNHDA and CDR2 SQIVND (reference sequence). The V end lost 8 bases, the J end lost 6 bases, and 17 bases lay between the germline ends. The CDR3 here is CASDLRGVGQPQHF. CDR3 DNA: TGTGCCAGTGACCTCAGGGGAGTGGGTCAGCCCCAGCATTTT.

The rearrangement joins TRBV4-3 to TRBJ2-7; perhaps TRBD1 as D (5 bases). This CDR3 contains 15 residues. V shed 0 bases and J shed 7 bases, with 16 bases lying between them. CDR1 is LGHNA and CDR2 is YSLEER in the germline V gene. The CDR3 reads CASSQDSQGPREQYF. The CDR3 bases are TGCGCCAGCAGCCAAGATAGCCAGGGTCCAAGGGAGCAGTACTTC.

The chain links TRBV5-1 to TRBJ1-1; TRBD1 aligns across 7 bases. V was clipped by 6 bases and J by 4 bases; unmatched bases: 9. This CDR3 contains 14 residues. Germline V gene sequence: CDR1 SGHRS, CDR2 YFSETQ. The CDR3 nucleotides read TGCGCCAGCAAACAGGGGACCACGGGCACTGAAGCTTTCTTT. Its protein is CASKQGTTGTEAFF.

This clone appeared a single time. This chain links TRBV18 with TRBJ2-7, with TRBD1 identical over 10 bases. Unmatched junction bases numbered 4, after V lost 3 bases and J lost 2 bases. This CDR3 comprises 15 residues. Germline CDR1 and CDR2: KGHSH and LQKENI. CDR3 bases: TGTGCCAGCTCACCGGACAGGGGGAACGCCTACGAGCAGTACTTC. As protein: CASSPDRGNAYEQYF. The complete variable domain, with remaining parts taken from reference TRBV18 and TRBJ2-7, reads NAGVMQNPRHLVRRRGQEARLRCSPMKGHSHVYWYRQLPEEGLKFMVYLQKENIIDESGMPKERFSAEFPKEGPSILRIQQVVRGDSAAYFCASSPDRGNAYEQYFGPGTRLTVT.

The V gene is TRBV3-1 (or the pseudogene TRBV3-2), the J gene TRBJ2-7, with TRBD2 as a possible D gene (5 bases). The length of the CDR3 is 13 residues. Germline assignment: CDR1 LGHDT and CDR2 YNNKEL (reference sequence). The V gene lost 4 bases and the J gene lost 7 bases, with 14 bases spanning the gap. Here the CDR3 reads CASSPPGLREQYF. The CDR3 DNA follows: TGTGCCAGCAGCCCCCCCGGACTTAGGGAGCAGTACTTC.

This clone was picked up a small number of times. The same CDR3 can be traced to other DNA sequences in this sample. This chain links TRBV6-5 with TRBJ2-7; possibly TRBD2 for D (7 bases). CDR3 length: 12 amino acids. V was pared by 6 bases and J by 3 bases, with 9 bases between. CDR1 is MNHEY, CDR2 SVGAGI, per germline. DNA of the CDR3: TGTGCCAGCAGGCGGGGGCTCTACGAGCAGTACTTC. Its translation is CASRRGLYEQYF.

This rearrangement joins TRBV11-2 to TRBJ2-1, with 8 bases fitting TRBD2. The ends lost 1 base at V and 16 bases at J; junction bases unmatched: 12. Per the germline V gene, CDR1 is SGHAT and CDR2 is FQNNGV. This CDR3 region has 14 residues. The CDR3 protein is CASSLGSGTSKSFF. The CDR3 nucleotides are TGTGCCAGCAGCTTAGGGTCTGGGACTAGTAAATCCTTCTTC.

The chain employs TRBV5-4 and TRBJ2-3, with D possibly matching TRBD1 (5 bases). The CDR3 totals 16 residues. CDR1 is SGHNT, CDR2 YYREEE, per germline (reference sequence). Trimming took off 0 bases at V and 0 bases at J, with 11 bases between the two ends. CDR3 nucleotides: TGTGCCAGCAGCTTGGCTCAGGGTCATAGCACAGATACGCAGTATTTT. Its translation: CASSLAQGHSTDTQYF.